This T cell receptor (beta chain) was captured by sequencing in a study of blood T cell repertoires in COVID-19. Methods used by the authors: Estimation of nucleated cell counts was performed using reference gene primer amplification. Profiling relied on immunoSEQ multiplex PCR, and the TCRdb table lists in-frame clones only, not all of them. The V and J calls and clone size were taken over from that table, and D and trimming were inferred from the DNA. The sample lists 100,000 to 150,000 clones, about 88% occurring once. CDR1 is SGHDT, CDR2 YYEEEE, per germline. The ends were cut back, 2 bases at V and 1 base at J, with 10 bases in the middle. The CDR3 runs to 15 residues. In terms of age and location, participants ranged from roughly 18 to 90 years and lived in about two dozen US areas. Donors were grouped by their self-reported clinical history. Resolution of symptoms, clearance, or two negative PCRs was present in recovered Cohort 3 donors.

Sample: PBMCs or T cells enriched from blood (not recorded which). The genes are TRBV5-6 and TRBJ2-4, with D hard to call. This clonotype originated in a woman between 45 and 65 years old who had recovered from COVID-19. As DNA, the CDR3 is TGTGCCAGCAGCTTTCCAGAGGAGGCCAAAAACATTCAGTACTTC. Translating gives CASSFPEEAKNIQYF.